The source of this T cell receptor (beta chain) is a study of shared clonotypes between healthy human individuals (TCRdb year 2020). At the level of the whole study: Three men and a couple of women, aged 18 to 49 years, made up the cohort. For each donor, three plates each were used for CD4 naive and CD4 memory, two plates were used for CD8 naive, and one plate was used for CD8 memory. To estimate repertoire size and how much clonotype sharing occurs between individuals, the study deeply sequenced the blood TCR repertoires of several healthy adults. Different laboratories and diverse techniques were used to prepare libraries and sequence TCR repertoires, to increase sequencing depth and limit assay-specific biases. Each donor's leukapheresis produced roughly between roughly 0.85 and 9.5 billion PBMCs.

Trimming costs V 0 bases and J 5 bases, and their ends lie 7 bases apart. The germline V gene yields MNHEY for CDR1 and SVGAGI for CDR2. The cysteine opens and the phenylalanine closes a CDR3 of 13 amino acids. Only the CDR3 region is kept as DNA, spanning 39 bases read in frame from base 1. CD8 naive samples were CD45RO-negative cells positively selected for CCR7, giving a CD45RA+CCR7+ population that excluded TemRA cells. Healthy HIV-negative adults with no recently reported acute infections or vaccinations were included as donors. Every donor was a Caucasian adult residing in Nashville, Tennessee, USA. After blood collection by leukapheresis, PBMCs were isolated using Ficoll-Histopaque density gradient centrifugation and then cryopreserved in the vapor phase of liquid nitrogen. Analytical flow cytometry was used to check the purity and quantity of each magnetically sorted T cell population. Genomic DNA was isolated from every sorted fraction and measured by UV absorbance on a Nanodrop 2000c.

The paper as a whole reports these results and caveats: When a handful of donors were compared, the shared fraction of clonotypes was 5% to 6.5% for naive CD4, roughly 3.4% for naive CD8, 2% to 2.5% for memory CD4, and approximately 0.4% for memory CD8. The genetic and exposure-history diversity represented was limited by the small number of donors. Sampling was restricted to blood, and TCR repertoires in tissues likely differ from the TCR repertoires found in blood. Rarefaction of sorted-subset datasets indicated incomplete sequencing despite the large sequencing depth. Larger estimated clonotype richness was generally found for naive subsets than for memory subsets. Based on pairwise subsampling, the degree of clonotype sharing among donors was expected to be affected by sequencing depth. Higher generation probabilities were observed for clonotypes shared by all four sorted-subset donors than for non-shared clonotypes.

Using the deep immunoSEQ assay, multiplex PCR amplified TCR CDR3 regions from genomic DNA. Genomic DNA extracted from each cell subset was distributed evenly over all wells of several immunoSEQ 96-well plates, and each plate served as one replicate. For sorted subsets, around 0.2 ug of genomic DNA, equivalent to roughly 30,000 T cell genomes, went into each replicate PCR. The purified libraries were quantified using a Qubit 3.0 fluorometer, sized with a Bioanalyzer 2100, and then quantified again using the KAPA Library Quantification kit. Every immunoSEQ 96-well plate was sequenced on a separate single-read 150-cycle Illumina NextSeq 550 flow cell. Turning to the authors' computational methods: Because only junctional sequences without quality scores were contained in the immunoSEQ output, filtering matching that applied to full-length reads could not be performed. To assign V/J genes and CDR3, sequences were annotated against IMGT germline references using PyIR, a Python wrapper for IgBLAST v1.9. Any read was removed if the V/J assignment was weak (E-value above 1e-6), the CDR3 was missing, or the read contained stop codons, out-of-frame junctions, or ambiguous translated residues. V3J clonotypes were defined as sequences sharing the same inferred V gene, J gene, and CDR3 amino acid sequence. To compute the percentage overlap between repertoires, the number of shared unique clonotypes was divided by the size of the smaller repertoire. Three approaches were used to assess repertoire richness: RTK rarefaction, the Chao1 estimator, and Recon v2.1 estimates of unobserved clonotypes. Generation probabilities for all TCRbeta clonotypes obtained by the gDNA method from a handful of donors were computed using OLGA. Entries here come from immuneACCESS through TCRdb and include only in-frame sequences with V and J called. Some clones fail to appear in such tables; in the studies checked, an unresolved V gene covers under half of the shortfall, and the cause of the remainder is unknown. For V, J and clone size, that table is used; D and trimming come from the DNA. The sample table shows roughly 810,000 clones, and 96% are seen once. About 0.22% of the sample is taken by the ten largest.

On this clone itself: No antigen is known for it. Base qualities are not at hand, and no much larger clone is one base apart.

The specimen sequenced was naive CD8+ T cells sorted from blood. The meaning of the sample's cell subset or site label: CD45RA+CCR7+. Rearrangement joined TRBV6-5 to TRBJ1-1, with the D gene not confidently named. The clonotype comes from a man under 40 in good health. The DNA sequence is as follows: TGTGCCAGCAGTTACTCGGGCAGAACTGAAGCTTTCTTT. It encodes CASSYSGRTEAFF.